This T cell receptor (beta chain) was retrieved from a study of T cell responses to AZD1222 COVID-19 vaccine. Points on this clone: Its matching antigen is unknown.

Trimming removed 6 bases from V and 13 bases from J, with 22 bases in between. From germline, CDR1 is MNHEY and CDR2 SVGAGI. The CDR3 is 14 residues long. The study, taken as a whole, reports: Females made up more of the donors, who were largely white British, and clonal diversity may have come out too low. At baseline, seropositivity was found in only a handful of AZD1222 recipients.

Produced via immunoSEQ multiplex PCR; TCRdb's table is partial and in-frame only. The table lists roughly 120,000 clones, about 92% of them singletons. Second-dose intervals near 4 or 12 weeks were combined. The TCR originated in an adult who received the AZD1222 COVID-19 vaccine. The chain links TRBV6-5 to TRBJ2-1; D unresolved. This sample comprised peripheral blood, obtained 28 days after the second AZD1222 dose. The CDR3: CASRLSDPPYLQFF. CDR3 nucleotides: TGTGCCAGCAGACTCTCTGACCCACCCTACCTCCAGTTCTTC.